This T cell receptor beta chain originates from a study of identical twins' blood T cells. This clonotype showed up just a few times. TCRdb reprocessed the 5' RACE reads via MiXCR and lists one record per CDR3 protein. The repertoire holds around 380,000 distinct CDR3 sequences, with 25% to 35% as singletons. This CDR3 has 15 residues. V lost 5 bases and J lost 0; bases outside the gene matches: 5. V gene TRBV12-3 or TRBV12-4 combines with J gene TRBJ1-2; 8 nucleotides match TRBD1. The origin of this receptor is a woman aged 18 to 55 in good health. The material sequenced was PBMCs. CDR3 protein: CASSGYRGANYGYTF. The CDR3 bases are TGTGCCAGCAGTGGGTACAGGGGGGCTAACTATGGCTACACCTTC.